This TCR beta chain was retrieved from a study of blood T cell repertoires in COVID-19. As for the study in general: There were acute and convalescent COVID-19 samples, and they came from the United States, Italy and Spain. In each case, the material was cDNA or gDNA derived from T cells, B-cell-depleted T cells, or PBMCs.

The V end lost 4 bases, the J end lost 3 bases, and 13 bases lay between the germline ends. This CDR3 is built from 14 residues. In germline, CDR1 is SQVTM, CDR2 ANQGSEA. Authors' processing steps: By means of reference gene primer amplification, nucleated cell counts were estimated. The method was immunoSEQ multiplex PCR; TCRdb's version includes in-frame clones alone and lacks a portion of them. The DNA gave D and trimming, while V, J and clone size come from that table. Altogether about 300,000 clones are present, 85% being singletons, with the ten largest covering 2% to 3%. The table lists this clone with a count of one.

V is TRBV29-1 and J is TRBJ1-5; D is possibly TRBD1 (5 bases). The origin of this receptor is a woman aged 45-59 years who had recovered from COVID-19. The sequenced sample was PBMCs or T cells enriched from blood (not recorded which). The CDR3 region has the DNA TGCAGCGTTGTAACGGGGGGTCCCAATCAGCCCCAGCATTTT. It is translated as CSVVTGGPNQPQHF.